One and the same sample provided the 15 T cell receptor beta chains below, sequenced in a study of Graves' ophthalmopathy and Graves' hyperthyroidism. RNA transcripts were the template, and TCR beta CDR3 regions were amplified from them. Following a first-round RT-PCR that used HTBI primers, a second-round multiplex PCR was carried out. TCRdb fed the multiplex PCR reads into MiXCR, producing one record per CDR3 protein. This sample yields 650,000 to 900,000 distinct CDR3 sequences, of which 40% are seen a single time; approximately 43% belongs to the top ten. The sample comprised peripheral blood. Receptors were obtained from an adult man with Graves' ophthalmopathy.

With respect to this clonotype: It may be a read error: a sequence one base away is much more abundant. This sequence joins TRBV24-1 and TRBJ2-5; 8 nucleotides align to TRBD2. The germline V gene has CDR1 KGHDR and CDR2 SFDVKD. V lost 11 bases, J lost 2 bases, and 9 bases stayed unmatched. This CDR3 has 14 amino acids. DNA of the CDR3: TGTGCCAGCAGGGCTAGCGGGCCTCAAGAGACCCAGTACTTC. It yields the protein CASRASGPQETQYF.

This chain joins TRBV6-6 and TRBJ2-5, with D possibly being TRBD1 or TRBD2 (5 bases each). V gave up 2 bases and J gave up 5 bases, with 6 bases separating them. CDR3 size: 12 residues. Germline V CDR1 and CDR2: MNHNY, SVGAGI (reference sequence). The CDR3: CASSYEGETQYF. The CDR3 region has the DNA TGTGCCAGCAGTTACGAGGGGGAGACCCAGTACTTC.

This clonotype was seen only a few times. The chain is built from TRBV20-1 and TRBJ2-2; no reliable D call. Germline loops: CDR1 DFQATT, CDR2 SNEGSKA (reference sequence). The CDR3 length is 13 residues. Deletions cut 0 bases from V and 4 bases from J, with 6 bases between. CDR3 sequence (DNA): TGCAGTGCTAGAGATTGGGGCACCGGGGAGCTGTTTTTT. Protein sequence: CSARDWGTGELFF.

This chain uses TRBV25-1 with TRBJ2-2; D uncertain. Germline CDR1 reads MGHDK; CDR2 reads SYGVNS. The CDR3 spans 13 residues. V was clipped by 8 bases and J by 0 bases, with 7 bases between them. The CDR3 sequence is CASVEANTGELFF. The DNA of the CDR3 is TGTGCCAGCGTTGAAGCGAACACCGGGGAGCTGTTTTTT.

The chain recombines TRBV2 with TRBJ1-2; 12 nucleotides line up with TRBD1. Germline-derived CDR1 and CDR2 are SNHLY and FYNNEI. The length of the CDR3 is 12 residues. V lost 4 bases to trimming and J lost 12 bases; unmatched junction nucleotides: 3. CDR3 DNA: TGTGCCAGCAGTGGCCGGGACAGGGGGCACACCTTC. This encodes CASSGRDRGHTF.

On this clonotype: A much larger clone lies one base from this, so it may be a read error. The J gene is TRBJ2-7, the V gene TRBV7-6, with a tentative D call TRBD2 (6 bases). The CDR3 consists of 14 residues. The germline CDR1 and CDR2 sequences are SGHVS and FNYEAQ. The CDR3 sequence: CASSLAALGGEQCF. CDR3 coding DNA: TGTGCCAGCAGCTTAGCCGCGTTGGGAGGCGAGCAGTGCTTC.

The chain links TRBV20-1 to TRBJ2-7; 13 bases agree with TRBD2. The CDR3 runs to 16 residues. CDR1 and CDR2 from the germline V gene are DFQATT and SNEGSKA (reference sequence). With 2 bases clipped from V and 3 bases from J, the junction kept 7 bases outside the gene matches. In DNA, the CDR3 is TGCAGTGCTAGACCACTAGCGGGAGGGTTTGGCTACGAGCAGTACTTC. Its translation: CSARPLAGGFGYEQYF.

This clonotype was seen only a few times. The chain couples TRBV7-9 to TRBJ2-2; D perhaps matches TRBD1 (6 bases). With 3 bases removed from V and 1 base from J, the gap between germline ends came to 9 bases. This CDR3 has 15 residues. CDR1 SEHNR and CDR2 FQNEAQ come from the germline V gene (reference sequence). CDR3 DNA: TGTGCCAGCAGCTTGGGACACCGGAACACCGGGGAGCTGTTTTTT. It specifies CASSLGHRNTGELFF.

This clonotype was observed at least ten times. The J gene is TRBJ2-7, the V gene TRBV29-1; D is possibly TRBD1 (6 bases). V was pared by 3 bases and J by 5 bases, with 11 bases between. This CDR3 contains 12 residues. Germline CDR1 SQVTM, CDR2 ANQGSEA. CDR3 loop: CSVDRGGDEQYF. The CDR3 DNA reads TGCAGCGTTGACAGGGGTGGGGACGAGCAGTACTTC.

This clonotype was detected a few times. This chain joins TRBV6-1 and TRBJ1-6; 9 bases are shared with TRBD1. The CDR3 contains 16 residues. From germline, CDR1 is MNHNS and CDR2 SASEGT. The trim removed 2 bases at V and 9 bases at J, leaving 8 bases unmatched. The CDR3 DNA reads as TGTGCCAGCAGTGAATCCCCAACAGGGGGCCTTTCACCCCTCCACTTT. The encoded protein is CASSESPTGGLSPLHF.

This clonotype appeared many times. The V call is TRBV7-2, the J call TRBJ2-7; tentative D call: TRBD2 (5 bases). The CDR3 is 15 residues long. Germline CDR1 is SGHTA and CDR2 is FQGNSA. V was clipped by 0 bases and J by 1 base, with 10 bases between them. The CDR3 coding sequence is TGTGCCAGCAGCTTAGCTCTGCCGGGATCCTACGAGCAGTACTTC. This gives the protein CASSLALPGSYEQYF.

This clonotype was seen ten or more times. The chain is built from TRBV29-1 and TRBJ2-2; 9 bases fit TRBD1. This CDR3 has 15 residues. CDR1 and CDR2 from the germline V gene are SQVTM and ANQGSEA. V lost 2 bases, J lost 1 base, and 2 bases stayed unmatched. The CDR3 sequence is CSVESGQGNTGELFF. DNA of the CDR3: TGCAGCGTTGAATCGGGACAGGGGAACACCGGGGAGCTGTTTTTT.

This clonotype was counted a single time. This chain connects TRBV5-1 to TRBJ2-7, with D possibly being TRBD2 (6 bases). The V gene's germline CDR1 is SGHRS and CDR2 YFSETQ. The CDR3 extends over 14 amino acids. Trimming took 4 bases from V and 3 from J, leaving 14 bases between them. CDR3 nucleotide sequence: TGCGCCAGCAGCCCCCGGGACTCCCTCTACGAGCAGTACTTC. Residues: CASSPRDSLYEQYF.

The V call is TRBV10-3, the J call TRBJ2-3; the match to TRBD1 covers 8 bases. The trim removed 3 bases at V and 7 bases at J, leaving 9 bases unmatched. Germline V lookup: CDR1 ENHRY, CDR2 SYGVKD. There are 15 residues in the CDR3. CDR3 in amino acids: CAISDTGTGGYTQYF. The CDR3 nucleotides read TGTGCCATCAGTGACACCGGGACAGGTGGTTATACGCAGTATTTT.

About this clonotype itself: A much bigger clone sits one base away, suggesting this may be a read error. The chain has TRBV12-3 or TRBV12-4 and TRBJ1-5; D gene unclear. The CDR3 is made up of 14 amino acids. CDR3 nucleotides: TGTGCCAGCAGTTTATCCTCGGGTGGTCAGCCCCGGCATTTT. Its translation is CASSLSSGGQPRHF.